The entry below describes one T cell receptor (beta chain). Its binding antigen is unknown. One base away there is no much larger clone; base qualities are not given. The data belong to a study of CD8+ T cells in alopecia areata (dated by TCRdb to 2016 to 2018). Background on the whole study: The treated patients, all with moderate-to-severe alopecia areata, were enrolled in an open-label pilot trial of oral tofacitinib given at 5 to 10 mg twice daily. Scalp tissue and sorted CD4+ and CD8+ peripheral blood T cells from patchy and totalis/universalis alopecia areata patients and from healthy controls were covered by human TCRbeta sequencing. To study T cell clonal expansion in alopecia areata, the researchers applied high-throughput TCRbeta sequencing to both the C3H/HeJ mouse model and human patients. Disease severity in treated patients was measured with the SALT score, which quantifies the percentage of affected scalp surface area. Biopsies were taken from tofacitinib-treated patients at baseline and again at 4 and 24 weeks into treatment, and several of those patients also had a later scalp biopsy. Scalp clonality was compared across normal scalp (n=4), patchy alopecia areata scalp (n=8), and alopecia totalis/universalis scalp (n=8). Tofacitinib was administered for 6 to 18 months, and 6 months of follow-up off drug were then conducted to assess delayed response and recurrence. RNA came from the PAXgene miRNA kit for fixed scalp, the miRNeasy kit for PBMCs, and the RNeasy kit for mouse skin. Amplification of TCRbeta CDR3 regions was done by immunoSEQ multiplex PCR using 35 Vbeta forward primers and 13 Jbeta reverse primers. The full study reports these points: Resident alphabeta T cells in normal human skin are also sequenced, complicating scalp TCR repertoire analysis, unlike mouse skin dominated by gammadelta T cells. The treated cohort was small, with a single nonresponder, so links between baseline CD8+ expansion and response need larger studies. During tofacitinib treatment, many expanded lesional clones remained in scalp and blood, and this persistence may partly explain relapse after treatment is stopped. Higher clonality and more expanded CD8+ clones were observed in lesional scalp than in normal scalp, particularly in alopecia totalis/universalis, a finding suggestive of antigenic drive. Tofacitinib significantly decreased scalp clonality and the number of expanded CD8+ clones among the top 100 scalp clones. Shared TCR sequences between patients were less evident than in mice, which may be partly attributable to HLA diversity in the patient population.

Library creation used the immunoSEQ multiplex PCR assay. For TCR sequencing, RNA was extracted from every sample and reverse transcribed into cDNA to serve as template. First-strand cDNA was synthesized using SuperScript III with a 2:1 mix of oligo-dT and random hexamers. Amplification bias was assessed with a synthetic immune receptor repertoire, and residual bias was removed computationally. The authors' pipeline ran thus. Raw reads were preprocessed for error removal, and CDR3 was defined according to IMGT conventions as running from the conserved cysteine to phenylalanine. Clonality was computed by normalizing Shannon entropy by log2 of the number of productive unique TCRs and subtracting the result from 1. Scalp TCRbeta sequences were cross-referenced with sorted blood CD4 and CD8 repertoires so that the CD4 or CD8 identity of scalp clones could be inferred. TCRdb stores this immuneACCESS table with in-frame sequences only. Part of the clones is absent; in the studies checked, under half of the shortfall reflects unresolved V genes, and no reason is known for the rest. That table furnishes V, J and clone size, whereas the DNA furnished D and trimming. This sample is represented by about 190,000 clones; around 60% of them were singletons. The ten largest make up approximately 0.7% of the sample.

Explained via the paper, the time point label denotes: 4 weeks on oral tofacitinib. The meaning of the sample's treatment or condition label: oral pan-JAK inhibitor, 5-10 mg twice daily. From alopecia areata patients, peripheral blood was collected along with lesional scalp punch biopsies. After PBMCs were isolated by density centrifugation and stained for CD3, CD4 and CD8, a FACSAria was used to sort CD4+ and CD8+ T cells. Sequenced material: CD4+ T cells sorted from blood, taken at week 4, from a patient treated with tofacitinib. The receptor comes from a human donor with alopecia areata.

The encoded CDR3 is CSVMGHGRNDEQYF. The nucleotides read TGCAGCGTTATGGGACATGGGAGGAATGACGAGCAGTACTTC. The sequence links TRBV29-1 to TRBJ2-7; the D region may be TRBD1 or TRBD2, each matching 6 bases equally. From its cysteine to its phenylalanine, the CDR3 spans 14 amino acids. Only the CDR3 portion is preserved as DNA: 42 bases, with reading frame beginning at the first base. V gives up 5 bases and J gives up 5 bases, and the segment between their germline ends measures 19 bases. Reading the germline V gene gives CDR1 SQVTM and CDR2 ANQGSEA.